A single sample is the source of the 20 T cell receptor beta chains below, sequenced in a study of T cells in narcolepsy. Data came from immunoSEQ multiplex PCR; TCRdb stores just in-frame clones and leaves some out. The sample contains around 30,000 clones, 81% of which appear only once. The sequenced sample consisted of memory (CD45RA-) CD4+ T cells from blood. The source of these receptors is a human donor in good health.

The chain links TRBV19 to TRBJ1-5, with no clear D. V was shortened by 9 bases and J by 5 bases, with 17 bases between the two germline ends. The CDR3 loop spans 14 amino acids. Per germline, CDR1 LNHDA and CDR2 SQIVND (reference sequence). The DNA for the CDR3 is TGTGCCAGCAACGCACGTGGGGAGGATCAGCCCCAGCATTTT. It yields the protein CASNARGEDQPQHF.

Here the CDR3 DNA reads TGTGCCGGATCTAGCGGGGTTAAAGATACGCAGTATTTT. The encoded protein is CAGSSGVKDTQYF. The V call is TRBV2, the J call TRBJ2-3; 9 positions agree with TRBD2. The germline V gene has CDR1 SNHLY and CDR2 FYNNEI. Losses at the gene ends were 11 bases for V and 5 bases for J; bases not matched to a gene: 8. This CDR3 spans 13 amino acids.

The chain carries TRBV9 and TRBJ2-2; 11 bases align to TRBD2. Germline trimming cut 0 bases from V and 3 bases from J; bases unmatched to any gene: 4. Germline values: CDR1 SGDLS, CDR2 YYNGEE. The CDR3 is 17 amino acids. CDR3 sequence (DNA): TGTGCCAGCAGCGTAGGACTAGCGGGAAGAGACACCGGGGAGCTGTTTTTT. Translated: CASSVGLAGRDTGELFF. The full variable domain, rest sourced from reference TRBV9 and TRBJ2-2, is DSGVTQTPKHLITATGQRVTLRCSPRSGDLSVYWYQQSLDQGLQFLIQYYNGEERAKGNILERFSAQQFPDLHSELNLSSLELGDSALYFCASSVGLAGRDTGELFFGEGSRLTVL.

The rearrangement uses TRBV14 and TRBJ2-7; TRBD2 aligns across 9 bases. The V gene's germline CDR1 is SGHDN and CDR2 FVKESK. This CDR3 spans 16 amino acids. The V gene end was trimmed by 0 bases and the J gene end by 2 bases; junction bases not matched to a gene: 5. The DNA of the CDR3 is TGTGCCAGCAGCCAAGATCTAGCGGGACAAACCTACGAGCAGTACTTC. Protein: CASSQDLAGQTYEQYF. Based on the CDR3 plus reference TRBV14 and TRBJ2-7, the full variable domain is EAGVTQFPSHSVIEKGQTVTLRCDPISGHDNLYWYRRVMGKEIKFLLHFVKESKQDESGMPNNRFLAERTGGTYSTLKVQPAELEDSGVYFCASSQDLAGQTYEQYFGPGTRLTVT.

The gene calls are TRBV6-5 and TRBJ1-1, with a tentative D call TRBD1 (6 bases). V was pared by 5 bases and J by 0 bases, with 10 bases between. Per the germline V gene, CDR1 is MNHEY and CDR2 is SVGAGI. The CDR3 contains 14 residues. CDR3 in DNA: TGTGCCAGCAGTAGGGGACACCTGAACACTGAAGCTTTCTTT. The encoded protein is CASSRGHLNTEAFF.

This rearrangement joins TRBV7-9 to TRBJ2-1; 8 positions agree with TRBD2. The CDR3 extends over 15 amino acids. Germline V gene data show CDR1 as SEHNR and CDR2 as FQNEAQ (reference sequence). Trimming at V came to 8 bases and at J to 5 bases, leaving 11 bases not matched to a gene. DNA for the CDR3: TGTGCCAGCGTCCAACCCGGGACTAGTAACAATGAGCAGTTCTTC. Translating gives CASVQPGTSNNEQFF.

This chain uses TRBV11-2 with TRBJ2-1; D is perhaps TRBD1 (5 bases). This CDR3 region has 13 residues. Germline assignment: CDR1 SGHAT and CDR2 FQNNGV. Trimming removed 4 bases from V and 6 bases from J, with 10 bases in between. In nucleotides, the CDR3 is TGTGCCAGCAGCTCGACCAGGGTCAATGAGCAGTTCTTC. This codes for CASSSTRVNEQFF. The variable domain in full, with the rest retrieved from reference TRBV11-2 and TRBJ2-1, is EAGVAQSPRYKIIEKRQSVAFWCNPISGHATLYWYQQILGQGPKLLIQFQNNGVVDDSQLPKDRFSAERLKGVDSTLKIQPAKLEDSAVYLCASSSTRVNEQFFGPGTRLTVL.

This clone is a singleton in its sample. The J gene is TRBJ2-1, the V gene TRBV6-1; 12 bases are a match to TRBD2. Trimming took 5 bases from V and 4 from J; bases not matched to a gene: 3. Germline V gene lookup returns CDR1 MNHNS and CDR2 SASEGT. CDR3 length equals 15 residues. The CDR3 bases are TGTGCCAGCAGTTTGACTAGCGGGGGATACAATGAGCAGTTCTTC. As protein: CASSLTSGGYNEQFF.

CDR3 loop: CASSARRGSYEQYF. Written as DNA, the CDR3 is TGTGCCAGCAGTGCTAGGCGGGGCTCCTACGAGCAGTACTTC. V and J are TRBV6-1 and TRBJ2-7; possible D gene TRBD2, 6 bases. The CDR3 has 14 residues. With 4 bases removed from V and 0 bases from J, the gap between germline ends came to 10 bases. Germline V gene lookup returns CDR1 MNHNS and CDR2 SASEGT.

This chain links TRBV14 with TRBJ2-2; the D is unclear. V dropped 4 bases and J dropped 0 bases, with 3 bases sitting between them. CDR1 and CDR2 from the germline V gene are SGHDN and FVKESK. The CDR3 extends over 13 amino acids. This CDR3 is CASSPANTGELFF. The CDR3 DNA reads TGTGCCAGCAGCCCAGCGAACACCGGGGAGCTGTTTTTT.

In this sample, this clone turned up a few times. The chain uses TRBV10-1 and TRBJ1-2; D might be TRBD1 (5 bases). Germline CDR1 reads WNHNN; CDR2 reads SYGVQD (reference sequence). The CDR3 consists of 16 residues. V gave up 0 bases and J gave up 7 bases, with 18 bases separating them. CDR3 sequence: CASSESGDRILSGYTF. The CDR3 region has the DNA TGCGCCAGCAGTGAGTCGGGAGACAGAATCCTCTCTGGCTACACCTTC.

This chain links TRBV11-2 with TRBJ1-3; unclear D gene. There are 14 residues in the CDR3. Trimming removed 1 base at V and 7 bases at J, with 11 bases between. CDR1 is SGHAT, CDR2 FQNNGV, per germline. The CDR3 DNA is TGTGCCAGCAGCTTAGTGGCGACCTTTAACACCATATATTTT. Protein: CASSLVATFNTIYF.

V is TRBV7-3 and J is TRBJ2-1, with a possible D match to TRBD2 (6 bases). Trimming removed 5 bases from V and 9 bases from J, with 14 bases in between. The CDR3 extends over 13 amino acids. CDR1 is SGHTA and CDR2 is FQGTGA in the germline V gene. CDR3: CASSLKTSSEQFF. In DNA, the CDR3 is TGTGCCAGCAGCCTAAAGACTAGTAGTGAGCAGTTCTTC.

Written as DNA, the CDR3 is TGTGCCAGCAAAGAGGGCCACTATGGCTACACCTTC. It specifies CASKEGHYGYTF. J is TRBJ1-2 and V is TRBV6-5; D gene unclear. The CDR3 runs to 12 residues. The V gene lost 7 bases and the J gene lost 3 bases, with 9 bases spanning the gap. CDR1 MNHEY and CDR2 SVGAGI come from the germline V gene.

The V call is TRBV30, the J call TRBJ2-4; D is uncertain. The CDR3 runs to 15 residues. The germline gives CDR1 GTSNPN, CDR2 SVGIG (reference sequence). Trimming cost V 4 bases and J 1 base, with 14 bases left between them. The CDR3 sequence is CAWNDPSKAKNIQYF. The CDR3 DNA reads as TGTGCCTGGAATGACCCGTCAAAGGCCAAAAACATTCAGTACTTC.

The rearrangement links TRBV6-5 to TRBJ2-5; 9 positions match TRBD1. CDR1 is MNHEY and CDR2 is SVGAGI in the germline V gene. The CDR3 consists of 14 residues. V trimming: 8 bases; J trimming: 5 bases; junction bases outside the gene matches: 9. This CDR3 is CASGHRGRVETQYF. CDR3 bases: TGTGCCAGCGGCCACAGGGGGCGAGTCGAGACCCAGTACTTC.

The chain employs TRBV25-1 and TRBJ2-5; 9 nucleotides align to TRBD2. This CDR3 contains 16 residues. V gave up 2 bases and J gave up 9 bases; unmatched junction bases: 13. Germline CDR1 reads MGHDK; CDR2 reads SYGVNS. The CDR3 protein is CASSEPSREGPRAQYF. The DNA of the CDR3 is TGTGCCAGCAGTGAACCCTCGCGGGAGGGTCCCCGGGCCCAGTACTTC.

This clone was seen a few times. The chain has TRBV28 and TRBJ1-2; 9 bases are a match to TRBD1. V was pared by 5 bases and J by 3 bases, with 10 bases of the junction left unmatched. The CDR3 is made up of 16 amino acids. Germline V gene data show CDR1 as MDHEN and CDR2 as SYDVKM. CDR3 sequence (DNA): TGTGCCAGCAGTCCAGGAACAGGGGGCGCCTACTATGGCTACACCTTC. Amino acid sequence: CASSPGTGGAYYGYTF.

Only one count was recorded for this clone. The chain has TRBV30 and TRBJ1-1, with D possibly matching TRBD1 (5 bases). V gave up 0 bases and J gave up 1 base, with 9 bases separating them. Germline CDR1 and CDR2: GTSNPN and SVGIG (reference sequence). The length of the CDR3 is 14 residues. The DNA for the CDR3 is TGTGCCTGGAGTGTACGTCAGGGGAACACTGAAGCTTTCTTT. Residues: CAWSVRQGNTEAFF. The full variable domain, with the rest looked up from reference TRBV30 and TRBJ1-1, is SQTIHQWPATLVQPVGSPLSLECTVEGTSNPNLYWYRQAAGRGLQLLFYSVGIGQISSEVPQNLSASRPQDRQFILSSKKLLLSDSGFYLCAWSVRQGNTEAFFGQGTRLTVV.

V is TRBV6-4 and J is TRBJ1-1; unclear D gene. The V and J ends lost 7 bases and 8 bases respectively, with 5 bases between them. The CDR3 extends over 9 amino acids. Germline CDR1 and CDR2: MRHNA and SNTAGT. CDR3 amino acids: CASIMEAFF. The CDR3 DNA sequence: TGTGCCAGCATCATGGAAGCTTTCTTT.